This TCR beta chain was documented in a study of shared clonotypes between healthy human individuals. Germline V gene lookup returns CDR1 GTSNPN and CDR2 SVGIG (reference sequence). V was shortened by 2 bases and J by 9 bases, with 13 bases between the two germline ends. The CDR3 has 12 amino acids. Notes on the study in general: Blood was the sole source, and tissue repertoires probably differ.

Authors' methods: Sequence data from immunoSEQ were junction-only and lacked quality scores; consequently, filtering differed. The protocol was immunoSEQ multiplex PCR, while the TCRdb copy is restricted to in-frame clones and leaves out a portion. Clone size and V and J calls were adopted from that table, with D and trimming inferred from the DNA. The data hold approximately 440,000 clones, with roughly three quarters observed a single time. Those who donated were healthy HIV-negative adults, with no recent acute infections or vaccinations reported. Every one of the donors was a Caucasian adult that lived in Nashville, Tennessee. Comments on this clone: Its antigen is not known.

The origin of this receptor is a woman between 40 and 50 years old in good health. Some clones in this sample may be carry-over from other donors' samples. The material sequenced was PBMCs. The V and J genes are TRBV30 and TRBJ1-2, with a tentative D call TRBD1 (6 bases). The CDR3 region has the DNA TGTGCCTGGAGTCCCGGGGGGGGCAGCTACACCTTC. Translating it yields CAWSPGGGSYTF.